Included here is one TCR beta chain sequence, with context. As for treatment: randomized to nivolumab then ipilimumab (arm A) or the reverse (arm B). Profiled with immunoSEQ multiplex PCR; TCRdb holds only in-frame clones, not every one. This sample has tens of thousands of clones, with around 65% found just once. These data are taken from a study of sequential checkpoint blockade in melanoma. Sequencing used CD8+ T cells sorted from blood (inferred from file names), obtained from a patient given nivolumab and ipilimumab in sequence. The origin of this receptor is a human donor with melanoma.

CDR3 amino acids: CASRQPGLTREQYF. CDR3 bases: TGTGCCAGCAGACAACCGGGACTAACGCGGGAGCAGTACTTC. The V and J genes are TRBV6-1 and TRBJ2-7, with 7 bases that match TRBD2. The ends lost 6 bases at V and 7 bases at J; junction bases unmatched: 12. This CDR3 has 14 amino acids. In germline, CDR1 is MNHNS, CDR2 SASEGT.